This TCR beta chain was documented in a study of control samples from healthy donors and cancer patients. Profiling relied on immunoSEQ multiplex PCR, and the TCRdb table lists in-frame clones only, not all of them. This repertoire shows about 160,000 clones, nearly 96% found once; its top ten account for over 0.9%. The sequence derives from a woman in her twenties or thirties in good health. Sequencing used blood.

The CDR3: CASSLRTGRGQPQHF. CDR3 nucleotides: TGTGCCAGCAGTTTAAGGACAGGCCGAGGTCAGCCCCAGCATTTT. The gene calls are TRBV27 and TRBJ1-5; 7 nucleotides match TRBD1. V was pared by 2 bases and J by 6 bases, with 7 bases of the junction left unmatched. Germline values: CDR1 MNHEY, CDR2 SMNVEV (reference sequence). The CDR3 contains 15 residues.